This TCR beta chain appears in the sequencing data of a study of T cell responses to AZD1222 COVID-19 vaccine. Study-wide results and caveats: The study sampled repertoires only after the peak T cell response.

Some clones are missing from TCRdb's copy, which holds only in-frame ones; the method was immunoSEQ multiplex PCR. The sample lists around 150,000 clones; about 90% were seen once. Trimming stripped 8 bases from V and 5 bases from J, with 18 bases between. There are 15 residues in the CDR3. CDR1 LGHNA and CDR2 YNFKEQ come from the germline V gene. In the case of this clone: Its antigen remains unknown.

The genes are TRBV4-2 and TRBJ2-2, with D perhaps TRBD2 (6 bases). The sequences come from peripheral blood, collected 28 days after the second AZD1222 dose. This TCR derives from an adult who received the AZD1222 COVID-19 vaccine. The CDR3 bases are TGTGCCAGCGCCATCCCGGGGGTTTGGACCGGGGAGCTGTTTTTT. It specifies CASAIPGVWTGELFF.